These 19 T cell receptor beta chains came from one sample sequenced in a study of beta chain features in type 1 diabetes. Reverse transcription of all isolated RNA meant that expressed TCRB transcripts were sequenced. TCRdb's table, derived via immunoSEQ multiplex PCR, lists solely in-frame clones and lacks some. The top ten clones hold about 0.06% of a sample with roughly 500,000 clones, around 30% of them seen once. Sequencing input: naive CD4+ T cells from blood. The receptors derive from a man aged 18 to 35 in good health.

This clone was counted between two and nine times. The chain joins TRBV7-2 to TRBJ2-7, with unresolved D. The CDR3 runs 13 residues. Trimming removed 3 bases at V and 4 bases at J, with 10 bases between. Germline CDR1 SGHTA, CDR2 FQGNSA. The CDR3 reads CASSLRWGYEQYF. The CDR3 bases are TGTGCCAGCAGCTTGCGCTGGGGTTACGAGCAGTACTTC.

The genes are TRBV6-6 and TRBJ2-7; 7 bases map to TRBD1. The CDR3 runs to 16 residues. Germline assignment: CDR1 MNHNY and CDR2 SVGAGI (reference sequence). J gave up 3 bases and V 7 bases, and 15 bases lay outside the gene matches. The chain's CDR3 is CASMKEPRDRYYEQYF. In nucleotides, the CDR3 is TGTGCCAGCATGAAAGAGCCCCGGGACAGATACTACGAGCAGTACTTC.

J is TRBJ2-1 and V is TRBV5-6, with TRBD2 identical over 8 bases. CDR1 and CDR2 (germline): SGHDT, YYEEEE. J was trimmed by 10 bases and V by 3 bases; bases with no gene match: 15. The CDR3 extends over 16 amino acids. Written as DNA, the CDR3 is TGTGCCAGCAGCTCTAAGGCTAGCGGGTTGGTTTTGGAGCAGTTCTTC. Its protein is CASSSKASGLVLEQFF.

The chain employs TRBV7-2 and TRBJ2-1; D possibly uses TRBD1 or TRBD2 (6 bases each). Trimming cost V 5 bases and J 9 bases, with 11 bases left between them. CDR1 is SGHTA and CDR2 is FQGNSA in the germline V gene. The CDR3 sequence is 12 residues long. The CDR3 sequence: CASSRGRGEQFF. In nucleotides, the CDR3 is TGTGCCAGCAGCCGGGGGCGGGGTGAGCAGTTCTTC.

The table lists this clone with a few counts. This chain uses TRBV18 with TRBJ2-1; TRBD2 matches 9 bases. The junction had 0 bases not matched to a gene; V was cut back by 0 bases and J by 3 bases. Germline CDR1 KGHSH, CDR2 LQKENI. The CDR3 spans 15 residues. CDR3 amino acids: CASSPPTSGYNEQFF. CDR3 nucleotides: TGTGCCAGCTCACCACCGACTAGCGGCTACAATGAGCAGTTCTTC.

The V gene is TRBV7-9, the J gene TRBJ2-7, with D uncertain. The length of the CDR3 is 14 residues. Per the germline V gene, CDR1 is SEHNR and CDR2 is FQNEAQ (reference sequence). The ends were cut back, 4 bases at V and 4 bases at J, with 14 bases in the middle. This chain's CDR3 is CASSSRTLGYEQYF. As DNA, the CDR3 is TGTGCCAGCAGCTCCCGGACGTTGGGGTACGAGCAGTACTTC.

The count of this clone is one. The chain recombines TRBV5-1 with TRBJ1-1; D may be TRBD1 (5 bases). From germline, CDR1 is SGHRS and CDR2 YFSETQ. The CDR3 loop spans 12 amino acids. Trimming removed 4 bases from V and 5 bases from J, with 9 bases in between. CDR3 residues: CASSQGLTEAFF. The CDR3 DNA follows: TGCGCCAGCAGCCAGGGCCTTACTGAAGCTTTCTTT.

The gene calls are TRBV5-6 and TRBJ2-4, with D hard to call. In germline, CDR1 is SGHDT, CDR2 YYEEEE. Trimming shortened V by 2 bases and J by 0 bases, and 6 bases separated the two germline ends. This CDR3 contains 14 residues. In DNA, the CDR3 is TGTGCCAGCAGCTTATCCCTAGCCAAAAACATTCAGTACTTC. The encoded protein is CASSLSLAKNIQYF.

The CDR3 loop is CASSQASRGDTQYF. CDR3 sequence (DNA): TGCGCCAGCAGCCAAGCCTCCCGGGGGGATACGCAGTATTTT. The V call is TRBV4-3, the J call TRBJ2-3, with D maybe TRBD2 (6 bases). The CDR3 is 14 residues long. Per the germline V gene, CDR1 is LGHNA and CDR2 is YSLEER. Trimming stripped 1 base from V and 6 bases from J, with 11 bases between.

The CDR3 here is CASSWRENYGYTF. In nucleotides, the CDR3 is TGTGCCAGCAGTTGGAGGGAGAACTATGGCTACACCTTC. The chain recombines TRBV28 with TRBJ1-2; D not certain. CDR1 and CDR2 (germline): MDHEN, SYDVKM. The CDR3 contains 13 residues. V lost 4 bases to trimming and J lost 2 bases, with 8 bases between them.

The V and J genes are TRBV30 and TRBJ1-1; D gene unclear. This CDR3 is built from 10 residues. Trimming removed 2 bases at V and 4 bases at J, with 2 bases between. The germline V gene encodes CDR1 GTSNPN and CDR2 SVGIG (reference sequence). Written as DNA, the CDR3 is TGTGCCTGGAGTTCCACTGAAGCTTTCTTT. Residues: CAWSSTEAFF.

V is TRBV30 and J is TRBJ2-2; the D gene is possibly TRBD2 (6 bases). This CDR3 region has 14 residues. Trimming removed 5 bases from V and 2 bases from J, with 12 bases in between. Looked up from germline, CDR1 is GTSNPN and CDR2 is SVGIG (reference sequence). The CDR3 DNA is TGTGCCTGGCCGGGACTTGTTAACACCGGGGAGCTGTTTTTT. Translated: CAWPGLVNTGELFF.

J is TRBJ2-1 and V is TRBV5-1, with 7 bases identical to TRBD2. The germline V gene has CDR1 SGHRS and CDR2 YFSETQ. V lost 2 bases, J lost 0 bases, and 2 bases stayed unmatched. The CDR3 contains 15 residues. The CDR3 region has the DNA TGCGCCAGCAGCTTACTAGCGAGCTCCTACAATGAGCAGTTCTTC. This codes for CASSLLASSYNEQFF. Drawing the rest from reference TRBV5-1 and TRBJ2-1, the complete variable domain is KAGVTQTPRYLIKTRGQQVTLSCSPISGHRSVSWYQQTPGQGLQFLFEYFSETQRNKGNFPGRFSGRQFSNSRSEMNVSTLELGDSALYLCASSLLASSYNEQFFGPGTRLTVL.

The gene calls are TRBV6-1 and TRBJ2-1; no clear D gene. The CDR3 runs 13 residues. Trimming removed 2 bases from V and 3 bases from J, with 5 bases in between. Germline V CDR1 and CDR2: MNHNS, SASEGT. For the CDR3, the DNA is TGTGCCAGCAGTGAATCGTACTACAATGAGCAGTTCTTC. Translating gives CASSESYYNEQFF.

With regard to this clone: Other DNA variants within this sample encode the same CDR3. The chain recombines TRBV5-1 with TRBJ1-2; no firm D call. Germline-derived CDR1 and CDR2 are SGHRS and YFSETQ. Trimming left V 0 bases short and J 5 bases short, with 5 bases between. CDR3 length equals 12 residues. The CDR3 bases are TGCGCCAGCAGCTTGGACCGATATGGCTACACCTTC. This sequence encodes CASSLDRYGYTF.

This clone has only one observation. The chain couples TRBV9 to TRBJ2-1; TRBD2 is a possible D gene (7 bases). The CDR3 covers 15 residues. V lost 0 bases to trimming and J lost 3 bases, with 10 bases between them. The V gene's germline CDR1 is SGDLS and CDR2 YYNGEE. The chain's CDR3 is CASSVEGDYYNEQFF. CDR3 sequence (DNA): TGTGCCAGCAGCGTAGAGGGGGACTACTACAATGAGCAGTTCTTC. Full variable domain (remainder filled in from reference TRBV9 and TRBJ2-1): DSGVTQTPKHLITATGQRVTLRCSPRSGDLSVYWYQQSLDQGLQFLIQYYNGEERAKGNILERFSAQQFPDLHSELNLSSLELGDSALYFCASSVEGDYYNEQFFGPGTRLTVL.

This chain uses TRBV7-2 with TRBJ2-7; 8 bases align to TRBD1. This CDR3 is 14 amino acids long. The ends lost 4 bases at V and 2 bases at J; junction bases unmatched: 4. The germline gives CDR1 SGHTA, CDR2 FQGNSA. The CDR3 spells CASSWDRTPYEQYF. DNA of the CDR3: TGTGCCAGCAGCTGGGACAGGACTCCCTACGAGCAGTACTTC. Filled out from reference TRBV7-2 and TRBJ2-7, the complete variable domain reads GAGVSQSPSNKVTEKGKDVELRCDPISGHTALYWYRQSLGQGLEFLIYFQGNSAPDKSGLPSDRFSAERTGGSVSTLTIQRTQQEDSAVYLCASSWDRTPYEQYFGPGTRLTVT.

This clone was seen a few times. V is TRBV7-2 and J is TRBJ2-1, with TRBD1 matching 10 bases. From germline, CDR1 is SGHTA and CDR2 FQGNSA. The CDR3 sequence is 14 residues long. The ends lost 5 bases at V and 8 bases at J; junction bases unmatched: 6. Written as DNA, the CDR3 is TGTGCCAGCAGCCCAAGACAGGGGGCCCATGAGCAGTTCTTC. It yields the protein CASSPRQGAHEQFF.

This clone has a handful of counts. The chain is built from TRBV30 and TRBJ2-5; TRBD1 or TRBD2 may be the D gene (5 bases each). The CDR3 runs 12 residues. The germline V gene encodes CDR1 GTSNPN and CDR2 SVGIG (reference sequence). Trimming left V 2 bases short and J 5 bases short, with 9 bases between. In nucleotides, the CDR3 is TGTGCCTGGAGTAAGAGGGGCGAGACCCAGTACTTC. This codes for CAWSKRGETQYF.